The following is a T cell receptor beta chain sequence with its context. The antigen remains undetermined. These data originate in a study of T-cell reconstitution after alpha-beta-depleted transplantation in children. Regarding the study as a whole: From surviving recipient T cells and thymic progenitors came the high day-60 TCRbeta diversity observed in some patients. A year had passed since transplant, and T-cell counts and diversity by then came mostly from newly produced T cells.

Preparation of the TCRbeta library was carried out with unique molecular identifiers. TCRdb re-called the PCR reads through MiXCR, storing one row per CDR3 protein. Of approximately 270,000 distinct CDR3 sequences in the sample, roughly 25% are singletons; the top ten hold 4% to 5.5%. CDR1 and CDR2 from the germline V gene are ENHRY and SYGVKD. V lost 9 bases to trimming and J lost 3 bases; unmatched junction nucleotides: 4. CDR3 length: 13 residues. J is TRBJ2-1 and V is TRBV10-3, with 8 bases that match TRBD2. This TCR was sampled from a female patient aged 2-9 years who had a stem cell transplant for congenital amegakaryocytic thrombocytopenia, so the T cells may come from the graft donor. Sequenced material: PBMCs, mostly from graft donor cells, taken 360 days after TCRalphabeta/CD19-depleted stem cell transplant. CDR3 sequence: CAISREDYNEQFF. CDR3 DNA: TGTGCCATATCGCGGGAGGACTACAATGAGCAGTTCTTC.